A selection of T cell receptor beta chains follows, all from one sample in a study of T cell responses to AZD1222 COVID-19 vaccine. Assay: immunoSEQ multiplex PCR; the TCRdb copy retains only in-frame clones and omits some. The table includes 95,000 to 150,000 clones, under 85% detected once. Sequencing used peripheral blood, obtained on day 0 of AZD1222 vaccination. Source of these receptors: an adult in good health. The CDR3 runs from the conserved cysteine through the conserved F or W. The D gene is left open where the match is weak. For some rows the clone size is stated as once, few or many, or as a class when expanded; others skip it.

abundance: .
v_gene: TRBV3-1/TRBV3-2
d_gene: .
j_gene: TRBJ1-6
CDR3aa: CASSGRDYNSPLHF
CDR3nt: TGTGCCAGCAGCGGACGGGACTATAATTCACCCCTCCACTTT

abundance: .
v_gene: TRBV10-3
d_gene: TRBD1
j_gene: TRBJ1-4
CDR3aa: CAISLGQGNEKLFF
CDR3nt: TGTGCCATCAGCCTAGGACAGGGCAATGAAAAACTGTTTTTT

abundance: once
v_gene: TRBV24-1
d_gene: .
j_gene: TRBJ2-2
CDR3aa: CATSEPDGGSYGGELFF
CDR3nt: TGTGCCACCAGTGAGCCTGACGGGGGATCTTATGGCGGGGAGCTGTTTTTT

abundance: .
v_gene: TRBV14
d_gene: .
j_gene: TRBJ2-3
CDR3aa: CASSPTGVDTQYF
CDR3nt: TGTGCCAGCAGCCCGACGGGGGTGGATACGCAGTATTTT

abundance: .
v_gene: TRBV3-1/TRBV3-2
d_gene: TRBD1
j_gene: TRBJ2-7
CDR3aa: CASSGDRGRYEQYF
CDR3nt: TGTGCCAGCAGTGGCGACAGGGGCAGATACGAGCAGTACTTC

abundance: .
v_gene: TRBV16
d_gene: .
j_gene: TRBJ2-5
CDR3aa: CASSQVTQETQYF
CDR3nt: TGTGCCAGCAGCCAGGTTACTCAAGAGACCCAGTACTTC

abundance: .
v_gene: TRBV19
d_gene: TRBD1
j_gene: TRBJ1-5
CDR3aa: CASSIDRGQGVTNQPQHF
CDR3nt: TGTGCCAGTAGTATAGATCGTGGACAGGGGGTGACCAATCAGCCCCAGCATTTT

abundance: .
v_gene: TRBV27
d_gene: .
j_gene: TRBJ1-4
CDR3aa: CASSFLERPGPNEKLFF
CDR3nt: TGTGCCAGCAGTTTTCTCGAACGGCCAGGGCCAAATGAAAAACTGTTTTTT

abundance: .
v_gene: TRBV4-1
d_gene: .
j_gene: TRBJ1-4
CDR3aa: CASSQGRVEGNEKLFF
CDR3nt: TGCGCCAGCAGCCAAGGCAGGGTCGAGGGTAATGAAAAACTGTTTTTT

abundance: once
v_gene: TRBV6-5
d_gene: .
j_gene: TRBJ2-1
CDR3aa: CASRTDLHHEQFF
CDR3nt: TGTGCCAGCAGGACGGACCTTCACCATGAGCAGTTCTTC